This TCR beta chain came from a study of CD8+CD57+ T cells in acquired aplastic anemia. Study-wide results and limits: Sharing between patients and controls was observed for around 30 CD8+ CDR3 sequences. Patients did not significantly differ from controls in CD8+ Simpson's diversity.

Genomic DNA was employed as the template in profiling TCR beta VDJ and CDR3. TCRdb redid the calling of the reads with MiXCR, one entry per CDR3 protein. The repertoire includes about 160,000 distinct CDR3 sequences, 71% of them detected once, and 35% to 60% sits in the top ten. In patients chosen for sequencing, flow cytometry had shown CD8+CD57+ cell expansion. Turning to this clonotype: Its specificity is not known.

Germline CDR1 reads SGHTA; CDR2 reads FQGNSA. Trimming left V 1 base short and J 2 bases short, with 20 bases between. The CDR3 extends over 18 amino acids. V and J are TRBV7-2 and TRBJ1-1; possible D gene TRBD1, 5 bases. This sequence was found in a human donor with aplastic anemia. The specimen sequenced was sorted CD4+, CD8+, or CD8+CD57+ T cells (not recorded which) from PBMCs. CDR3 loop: CASSLGVRSAGYNTEAFF. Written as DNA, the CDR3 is TGTGCCAGCAGCTTAGGGGTTCGCTCGGCAGGGTATAACACTGAAGCTTTCTTT.